This TCR beta chain was captured by sequencing in a study of T-cell reconstitution after alpha-beta-depleted transplantation in children. Overall study results and limits: Several hundred rapidly expanded clones from non-depleted graft cells reportedly supplied alpha-beta T cells about two months post-transplant. T-cell numbers and diversity, one year after transplant, stemmed largely from T cells that were newly produced. Certain patients had high TCRbeta diversity at day 60, and it came from recipient T cells and thymic progenitors that survived.

The TCRbeta library incorporated unique molecular identifiers. TCRdb redid the calling of the PCR reads with MiXCR, one entry per CDR3 protein. In the table there are fewer than 700,000 distinct CDR3 sequences, 23% of which are singletons. Germline trimming cut 0 bases from V and 2 bases from J; bases unmatched to any gene: 5. CDR1 is LGHNA, CDR2 YSLEER, per germline. The CDR3 has 16 residues. This clonotype was seen only a few times. Antigen: not known. The rearrangement uses TRBV4-3 and TRBJ2-7; TRBD2 matches 9 bases. This receptor was identified in a boy less than two years old who had a stem cell transplant for acute myeloid leukemia, so the T cells may come from the graft donor. The starting material was PBMCs, mostly from graft donor cells, obtained 360 days after TCRalphabeta/CD19-depleted stem cell transplant. The CDR3, as DNA: TGCGCCAGCAGCCAAGATTCCAGCGGGAGGACCTACGAGCAGTACTTC. Translation: CASSQDSSGRTYEQYF.